A selection of T cell receptor beta chains follows, all from one sample in a study of cytomegalovirus exposure and HLA in healthy donors. Assay used: immunoSEQ multiplex PCR; TCRdb lists only in-frame clones, some missing. Of 100,000 to 120,000 clones in the sample, around 86% are singletons; the top ten hold approximately 4%. The sample consisted of PBMCs. These receptors all come from a woman younger than 30 in good health and CMV-seropositive. The CDR3 runs from the conserved cysteine through the conserved F or W. A D gene is named only where the DNA matches it firmly. Clone size is stated in some rows and not others, as once, few, many or a class when expanded.

d_call	clone_size	j_call	v_call	cdr3_aa	cdr3_nt
TRBD1	NA	TRBJ2-5	TRBV5-1	CASSLAGQGETQYF	TGCGCCAGCAGCTTGGCGGGACAGGGAGAGACCCAGTACTTC
TRBD1	NA	TRBJ2-5	TRBV6-5	CASSWGTGRQETQYF	TGTGCCAGCAGTTGGGGGACAGGGAGGCAAGAGACCCAGTACTTC
TRBD1	NA	TRBJ1-4	TRBV5-1	CASSLPGQGEKLFF	TGCGCCAGCAGCCTCCCGGGACAGGGTGAAAAACTGTTTTTT
TRBD2	NA	TRBJ2-1	TRBV11-3	CASSLRVLAGVSDEQFF	TGTGCCAGCAGCTTGAGGGTACTAGCGGGAGTAAGTGATGAGCAGTTCTTC
TRBD1	NA	TRBJ2-1	TRBV5-6	CASSFRGLDEQFF	TGTGCCAGCAGCTTTAGGGGGCTGGATGAGCAGTTCTTC
TRBD2	NA	TRBJ2-3	TRBV15	CATSRDRASGMDGDTQYF	TGTGCCACCAGCAGAGATAGGGCTAGCGGGATGGACGGAGATACGCAGTATTTT
TRBD1	NA	TRBJ2-7	TRBV5-1	CASRQPGQAYEQYF	TGCGCCAGCAGGCAACCGGGACAGGCCTACGAGCAGTACTTC
NA	few	TRBJ1-5	TRBV2	CASSDPLRGPQHF	TGTGCCAGCAGCGATCCTCTGCGGGGGCCCCAGCATTTT
NA	NA	TRBJ2-5	TRBV5-1	CASSLGGHETQYF	TGCGCCAGCAGCTTGGGGGGACATGAGACCCAGTACTTC
TRBD1	NA	TRBJ2-1	TRBV27	CASSYRRDRGINEQFF	TGTGCCAGCAGTTACCGCCGGGACAGGGGTATCAATGAGCAGTTCTTC
NA	NA	TRBJ2-5	TRBV11-2	CASSLGGGFLETQYF	TGTGCCAGCAGCCTAGGGGGGGGCTTTCTCGAGACCCAGTACTTC
NA	NA	TRBJ1-2	TRBV25-1	CASSEDGLYYGYTF	TGTGCCAGCAGTGAAGATGGGCTTTACTATGGCTACACCTTC
TRBD1	once	TRBJ2-3	TRBV7-9	CASSFGTGGQDTQYF	TGTGCCAGCAGCTTTGGGACAGGGGGTCAAGATACGCAGTATTTT
TRBD1	NA	TRBJ2-3	TRBV2	CASRPGQSTDTQYF	TGTGCCAGCAGACCGGGACAGAGCACAGATACGCAGTATTTT
NA	NA	TRBJ2-3	TRBV2	CASSFGAGDTQYF	TGTGCCAGCAGTTTCGGAGCGGGAGATACGCAGTATTTT
TRBD2	NA	TRBJ2-7	TRBV5-6	CASSLSSGGGISYEQYF	TGTGCCAGCAGCTTGTCCAGCGGGGGGGGAATTTCCTACGAGCAGTACTTC
NA	NA	TRBJ2-7	TRBV7-2	CASSLSRSYEQYF	TGTGCCAGCAGCTTAAGTCGGTCCTACGAGCAGTACTTC
NA	NA	TRBJ1-2	TRBV28	CASTWGGSMNYGYTF	TGTGCCAGCACCTGGGGGGGCTCCATGAACTATGGCTACACCTTC
TRBD2	NA	TRBJ2-7	TRBV7-6	CASSGGSGRLDEQYF	TGTGCCAGCAGCGGTGGCTCCGGGAGGTTAGACGAGCAGTACTTC
TRBD1	NA	TRBJ1-2	TRBV4-1	CASSQGGQYGYTF	TGCGCCAGCAGCCAAGGGGGACAGTATGGCTACACCTTC
TRBD2	NA	TRBJ2-7	TRBV9	CASSSSSGASYEQYF	TGTGCCAGCAGCTCCTCTAGCGGGGCTTCCTACGAGCAGTACTTC
NA	few	TRBJ1-2	TRBV7-3	CASSFVGGDYGYTF	TGTGCCAGCAGCTTCGTGGGAGGGGACTATGGCTACACCTTC
TRBD2	NA	TRBJ2-5	TRBV9	CASSVLSGELETQYF	TGTGCCAGCAGCGTATTGAGCGGGGAGTTGGAGACCCAGTACTTC
NA	NA	TRBJ1-1	TRBV4-1	CASSHGSAEAFF	TGCGCCAGCAGCCACGGGTCCGCCGAAGCTTTCTTT
NA	few	TRBJ1-2	TRBV4-2	CASSQGGSATAYGYTF	TGTGCCAGCAGCCAAGGAGGGTCCGCAACAGCCTATGGCTACACCTTC
NA	NA	TRBJ1-3	TRBV7-9	CASSHLRGVGNTIYF	TGTGCCAGCAGCCACTTGCGGGGGGTCGGAAACACCATATATTTT
NA	NA	TRBJ1-6	TRBV10-3	CAINSLRGNSPLHF	TGTGCCATCAACAGCCTCCGGGGAAATTCACCCCTCCACTTT
NA	NA	TRBJ1-2	TRBV18	CASSPGSANYGYTF	TGTGCCAGCTCACCAGGCAGCGCTAACTATGGCTACACCTTC
TRBD1	NA	TRBJ1-6	TRBV5-1	CASSHSLDRGRGNNSPLHF	TGCGCCAGCAGCCACAGCCTGGACAGGGGGCGCGGTAACAATTCACCCCTCCACTTT
TRBD2	NA	TRBJ2-3	TRBV28	CTSGATDTQYF	TGCACTAGCGGGGCCACAGATACGCAGTATTTT
NA	NA	TRBJ1-4	TRBV28	CASYDRNEKLFF	TGTGCCAGCTACGACAGGAATGAAAAACTGTTTTTT
TRBD2	NA	TRBJ2-7	TRBV11-2	CASRLGLAGAEQYF	TGTGCCAGCAGACTCGGACTAGCGGGAGCCGAGCAGTACTTC
NA	once	TRBJ1-5	TRBV19	CASSLEDRSNQPQHF	TGTGCCAGTAGTCTTGAAGACAGGTCCAATCAGCCCCAGCATTTT
NA	few	TRBJ2-7	TRBV9	CASSALYEQYF	TGTGCCAGCAGCGCCCTCTACGAGCAGTACTTC
NA	NA	TRBJ2-3	TRBV9	CASSVGLRTDTQYF	TGTGCCAGCAGCGTAGGCCTACGCACAGATACGCAGTATTTT
TRBD2	NA	TRBJ2-7	TRBV9	CASSVASTSGEQYF	TGTGCCAGCAGCGTAGCTAGTACTAGCGGCGAGCAGTACTTC
NA	NA	TRBJ2-1	TRBV9	CASSVVDSSYNEQFF	TGTGCCAGCAGCGTAGTTGATAGTTCCTACAATGAGCAGTTCTTC
TRBD1	NA	TRBJ1-1	TRBV7-2	CASSPPGTVNTEAFF	TGTGCCAGCAGTCCCCCCGGGACAGTAAACACTGAAGCTTTCTTT
NA	NA	TRBJ1-5	TRBV5-1	CASSLSSDQPQHF	TGCGCCAGCAGCTTGTCGTCGGATCAGCCCCAGCATTTT
NA	NA	TRBJ2-3	TRBV7-6	CASSLEYGGNAADTQYF	TGTGCCAGCAGCTTAGAATACGGCGGGAATGCGGCAGATACGCAGTATTTT
NA	NA	TRBJ2-2	TRBV10-2	CASSGQAYTGELFF	TGCGCCAGCAGTGGGCAGGCGTACACCGGGGAGCTGTTTTTT
NA	NA	TRBJ2-3	TRBV4-2	CASSQEIVDTQYF	TGTGCCAGCAGCCAAGAAATCGTCGATACGCAGTATTTT
TRBD2	once	TRBJ2-1	TRBV20-1	CSARGGGEQFF	TGCAGTGCTAGAGGGGGGGGTGAGCAGTTCTTC
TRBD2	NA	TRBJ2-1	TRBV6-5	CASSVLAGGPNEQFF	TGTGCCAGCAGTGTCCTAGCGGGGGGGCCGAATGAGCAGTTCTTC
TRBD1	NA	TRBJ2-1	TRBV28	CASSRQGGYNEQFF	TGTGCCAGCAGCAGACAGGGGGGTTACAATGAGCAGTTCTTC
NA	NA	TRBJ2-3	TRBV7-2	CASSLARIAGTDTQYF	TGTGCCAGCAGCTTAGCGAGGATAGCGGGCACAGATACGCAGTATTTT
TRBD1	NA	TRBJ1-5	TRBV19	CASSLRQGAINQPQHF	TGTGCCAGTAGTCTTCGACAGGGGGCGATCAATCAGCCCCAGCATTTT
NA	NA	TRBJ1-2	TRBV28	CASSPHNTLAGDGYTF	TGTGCCAGCAGTCCCCACAACACCCTGGCGGGGGACGGCTACACCTTC
TRBD2	NA	TRBJ2-5	TRBV5-4	CASSLGLAGGLGTQYF	TGTGCCAGCAGCCTCGGACTAGCGGGAGGGTTAGGGACCCAGTACTTC
NA	NA	TRBJ1-2	TRBV6-5	CASSQGLSLSYGYTF	TGTGCCAGCAGTCAGGGACTTTCCTTATCCTATGGCTACACCTTC
TRBD2	NA	TRBJ2-7	TRBV5-4	CASSFPAGVSYEQYF	TGTGCCAGCAGCTTTCCAGCGGGAGTCTCCTACGAGCAGTACTTC
NA	NA	TRBJ2-7	TRBV21-1	CASSKAVRGSYEQYF	TGTGCCAGCAGCAAAGCGGTTAGGGGGTCCTACGAGCAGTACTTC
NA	NA	TRBJ2-7	TRBV28	CASSPSLLYEQYF	TGTGCCAGCTCTCCCTCCCTACTATACGAGCAGTACTTC